This record covers a single T cell receptor beta chain. As yet, its antigen is unknown. One end of the junction does not line up with germline, which may come from a read error. RNA was extracted from bulk tissue without any cell sorting. This non-tumor lung sample came from over 3 cm beyond the tumor edge. Three rounds of nested PCR, following a modified ARM-PCR protocol, produced the TCRbeta library. TCRdb re-analysed the multiplex PCR reads in MiXCR, keeping a single row per CDR3 protein. The table has 60,000 to 65,000 distinct CDR3 sequences, around 61% seen once. This record comes from a study of tumor and adjacent non-tumor tissue in lung cancer. Points from the study as a whole: In normal lung, the top 100 clones were significantly more dominant than in tumor. Patients with more diverse tumor TCRs had worse survival. Compared with tumor, normal lung showed significantly lower TCR diversity.

Germline V gives CDR1 SGHNT, CDR2 YYREEE (reference sequence). The CDR3 runs to 18 residues. The V and J genes are TRBV5-4 and TRBJ2-3; D unclear. The source is a man between 65 and 85 years old with non-small cell lung cancer. Sequencing was carried out using distant non-tumor lung tissue. CDR3 nucleotide sequence: TGTACCAGCAGCTTGGGCCGGCCCCTAGATTGGAATCCAGATACGCAGTATTTT. It yields the protein CTSSLGRPLDWNPDTQYF.